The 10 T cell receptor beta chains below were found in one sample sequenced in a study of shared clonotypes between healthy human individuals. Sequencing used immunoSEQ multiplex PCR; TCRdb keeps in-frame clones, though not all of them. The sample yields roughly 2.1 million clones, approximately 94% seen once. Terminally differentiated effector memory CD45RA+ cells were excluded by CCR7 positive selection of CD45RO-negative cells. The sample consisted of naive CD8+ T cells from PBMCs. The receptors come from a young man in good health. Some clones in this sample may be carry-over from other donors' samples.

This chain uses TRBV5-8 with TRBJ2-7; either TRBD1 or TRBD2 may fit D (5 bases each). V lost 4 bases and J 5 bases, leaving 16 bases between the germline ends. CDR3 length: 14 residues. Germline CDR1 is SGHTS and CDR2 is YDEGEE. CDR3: CASSGRRGAHEQYF. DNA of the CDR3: TGTGCCAGCAGCGGTCGTAGAGGGGCCCACGAGCAGTACTTC.

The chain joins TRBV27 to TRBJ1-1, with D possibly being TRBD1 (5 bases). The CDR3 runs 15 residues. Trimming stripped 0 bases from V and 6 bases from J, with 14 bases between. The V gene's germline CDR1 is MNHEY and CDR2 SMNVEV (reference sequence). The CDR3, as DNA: TGTGCCAGCAGTTTATCGGGGTACAGGTTCTCTGAAGCTTTCTTT. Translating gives CASSLSGYRFSEAFF.

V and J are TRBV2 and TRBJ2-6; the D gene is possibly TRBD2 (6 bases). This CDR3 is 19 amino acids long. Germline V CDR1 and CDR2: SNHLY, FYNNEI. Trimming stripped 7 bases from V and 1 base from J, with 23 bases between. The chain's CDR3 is CASTLGTIYGTSGANVLTF. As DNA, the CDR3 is TGTGCCAGCACCCTTGGGACGATCTATGGGACTTCTGGGGCCAACGTCCTGACTTTC. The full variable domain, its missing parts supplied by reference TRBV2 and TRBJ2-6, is EPEVTQTPSHQVTQMGQEVILRCVPISNHLYFYWYRQILGQKVEFLVSFYNNEISEKSEIFDDQFSVERPDGSNFTLKIRSTKLEDSAMYFCASTLGTIYGTSGANVLTFGAGSRLTVL.

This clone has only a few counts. The CDR3 nucleotides are TGTGCCAGCAGTGATCTCGCAGGGGAATCGGGGTATTTT. Its translation: CASSDLAGESGYF. The chain employs TRBV25-1 and TRBJ2-3; the D gene is possibly TRBD1 (6 bases). Trimming pared 3 bases from V and 14 bases from J, leaving 18 bases between. The CDR3 totals 13 residues. Germline CDR1 and CDR2: MGHDK and SYGVNS. Using reference TRBV25-1 and TRBJ2-3 for the parts outside the CDR3, the full variable domain is EADIYQTPRYLVIGTGKKITLECSQTMGHDKMYWYQQDPGMELHLIHYSYGVNSTEKGDLSSESTVSRIRTEHFPLTLESARPSHTSQYLCASSDLAGESGYFGPGTRLTVL.

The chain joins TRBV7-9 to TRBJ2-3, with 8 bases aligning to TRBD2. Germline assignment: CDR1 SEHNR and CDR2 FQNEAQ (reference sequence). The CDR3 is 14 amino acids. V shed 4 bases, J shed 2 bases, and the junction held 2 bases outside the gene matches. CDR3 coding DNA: TGTGCCAGCAGCTATAGCGGGACCACAGATACGCAGTATTTT. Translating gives CASSYSGTTDTQYF. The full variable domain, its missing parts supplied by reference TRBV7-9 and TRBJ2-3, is DTGVSQNPRHKITKRGQNVTFRCDPISEHNRLYWYRQTLGQGPEFLTYFQNEAQLEKSRLLSDRFSAERPKGSFSTLEIQRTEQGDSAMYLCASSYSGTTDTQYFGPGTRLTVL.

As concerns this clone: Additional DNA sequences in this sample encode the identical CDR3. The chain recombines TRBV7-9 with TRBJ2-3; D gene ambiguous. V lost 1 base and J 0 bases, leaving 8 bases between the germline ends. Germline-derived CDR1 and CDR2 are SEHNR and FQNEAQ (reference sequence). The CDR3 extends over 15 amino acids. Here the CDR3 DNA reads TGTGCCAGCAGCTTAGTTTCTGGGAGCACAGATACGCAGTATTTT. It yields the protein CASSLVSGSTDTQYF.

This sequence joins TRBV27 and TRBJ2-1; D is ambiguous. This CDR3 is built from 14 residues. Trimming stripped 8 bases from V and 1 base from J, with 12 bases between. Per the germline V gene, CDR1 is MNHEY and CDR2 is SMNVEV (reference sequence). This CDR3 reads CASGGLDSYNEQFF. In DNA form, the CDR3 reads TGTGCCAGCGGCGGATTGGATTCCTACAATGAGCAGTTCTTC.

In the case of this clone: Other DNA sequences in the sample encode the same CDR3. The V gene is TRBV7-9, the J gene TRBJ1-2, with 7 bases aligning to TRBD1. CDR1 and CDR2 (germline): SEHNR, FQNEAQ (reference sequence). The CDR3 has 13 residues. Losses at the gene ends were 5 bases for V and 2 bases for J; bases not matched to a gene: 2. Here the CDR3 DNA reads TGTGCCAGCAGCCCGACAGGGAACTATGGCTACACCTTC. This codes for CASSPTGNYGYTF.

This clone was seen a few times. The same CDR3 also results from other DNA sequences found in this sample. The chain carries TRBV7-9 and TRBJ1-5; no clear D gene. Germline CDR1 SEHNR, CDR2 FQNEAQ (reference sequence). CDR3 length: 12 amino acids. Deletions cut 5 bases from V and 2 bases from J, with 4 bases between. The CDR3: CASSQGNQPQHF. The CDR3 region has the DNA TGTGCCAGCAGCCAGGGCAATCAGCCCCAGCATTTT.

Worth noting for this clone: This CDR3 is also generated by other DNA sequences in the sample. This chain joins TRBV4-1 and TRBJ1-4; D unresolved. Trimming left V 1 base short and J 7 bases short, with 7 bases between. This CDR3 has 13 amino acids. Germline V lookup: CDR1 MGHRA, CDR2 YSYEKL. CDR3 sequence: CASSQVGGEKLFF. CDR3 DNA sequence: TGCGCCAGCAGCCAAGTGGGTGGTGAAAAACTGTTTTTT.